This TCR beta chain stems from a study of identical twins. Broader study findings: Partly confounded zero-insertion analyses could result from invariant MAIT and iNKT cells. A cross-sectional statistical analysis, not follow-up of the same donors, supported the conclusions.

Each CDR3 protein gets one entry after TCRdb re-called the 5' RACE reads with MiXCR. The data show 240,000 or so distinct CDR3 sequences, roughly 13% seen once. With regard to this clonotype: Antigen unknown.

The sample also formed part of further work on yellow fever vaccine responses in identical twins.

The receptor's source is a young woman in good health. Source material: memory (CD45RO+) T cells sorted from blood.

The CDR3 reads CSARISGQNTEAFF. CDR3 coding DNA: TGCAGTGCTAGGATATCAGGGCAGAACACTGAAGCTTTCTTT. The J gene is TRBJ1-1, the V gene TRBV20-1, with D perhaps matching TRBD1 (5 bases). The CDR3 loop spans 14 amino acids. V dropped 3 bases and J dropped 1 base, with 12 bases sitting between them. Germline V gene data show CDR1 as DFQATT and CDR2 as SNEGSKA (reference sequence).